A single sample gave rise to the 3 T cell receptor beta chains below, sequenced in a study of CD8 T cells in ankylosing spondylitis. TCRdb reprocessed the 5' RACE reads via MiXCR and lists one record per CDR3 protein. The table includes around 18,000 distinct CDR3 sequences, 8.2% detected once. The specimen was blood. The source is a male donor with ankylosing spondylitis or in good health (not recorded which).

The sample holds a few counts of this clonotype. The V call is TRBV29-1, the J call TRBJ2-4; D ambiguous. The CDR3 sequence is 13 residues long. The V gene lost 7 bases and the J gene lost 0 bases, with 10 bases spanning the gap. Germline V gene data show CDR1 as SQVTM and CDR2 as ANQGSEA. The CDR3, as DNA: TGCAGCGGCACGCACCCAGCCAAAAACATTCAGTACTTC. It encodes CSGTHPAKNIQYF.

The chain carries TRBV14 and TRBJ1-1, with 8 bases fitting TRBD1. Germline lookup yields CDR1 SGHDN and CDR2 FVKESK. The CDR3 covers 11 residues. V gave up 5 bases and J gave up 11 bases; unmatched junction bases: 4. The CDR3 here is CASSYRGDAFF. The CDR3 nucleotides read TGTGCCAGCAGCTACAGGGGGGATGCTTTCTTT.

This clonotype was seen many times. The chain links TRBV7-2 to TRBJ2-3; D gene unclear. Germline CDR1 reads SGHTA; CDR2 reads FQGNSA. V lost 1 base, J lost 2 bases, and 7 bases lay in between. The CDR3 spans 14 residues. CDR3 residues: CASSLVLNTDTQYF. Written as DNA, the CDR3 is TGTGCCAGCAGCTTAGTCCTGAACACAGATACGCAGTATTTT. The full variable domain, rest sourced from reference TRBV7-2 and TRBJ2-3, is GAGVSQSPSNKVTEKGKDVELRCDPISGHTALYWYRQSLGQGLEFLIYFQGNSAPDKSGLPSDRFSAERTGGSVSTLTIQRTQQEDSAVYLCASSLVLNTDTQYFGPGTRLTVL.